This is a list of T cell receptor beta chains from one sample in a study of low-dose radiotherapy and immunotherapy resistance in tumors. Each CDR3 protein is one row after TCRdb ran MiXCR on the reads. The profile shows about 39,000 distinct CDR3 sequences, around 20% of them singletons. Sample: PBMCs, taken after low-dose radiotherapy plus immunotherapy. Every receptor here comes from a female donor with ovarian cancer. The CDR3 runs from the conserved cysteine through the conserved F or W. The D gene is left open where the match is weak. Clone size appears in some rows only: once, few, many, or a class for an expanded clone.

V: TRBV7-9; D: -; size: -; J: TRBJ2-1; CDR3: CASRPGRQPLGEQFF; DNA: TGTGCCAGCAGACCGGGTAGACAGCCCCTGGGGGAGCAGTTCTTC
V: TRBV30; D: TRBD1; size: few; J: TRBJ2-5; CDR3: CAWRGQGGQETQYF; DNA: TGTGCCTGGAGAGGACAGGGGGGACAAGAGACCCAGTACTTC
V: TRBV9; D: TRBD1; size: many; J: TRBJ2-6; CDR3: CASSVGGQGAYGANVLTF; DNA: TGTGCCAGCAGCGTAGGGGGACAGGGGGCTTATGGGGCCAACGTCCTGACTTTC
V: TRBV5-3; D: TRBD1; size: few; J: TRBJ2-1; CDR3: CGSGQGFF; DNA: TGTGGATCGGGACAGGGGTTCTTC
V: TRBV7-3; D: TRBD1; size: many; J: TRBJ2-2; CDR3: CASSQTGVVYTGELFF; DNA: TGTGCCAGCAGCCAAACAGGGGTCGTTTACACCGGGGAGCTGTTTTTT
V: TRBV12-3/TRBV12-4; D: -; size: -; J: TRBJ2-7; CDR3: CASTNQTSMCPEAAYEQYF; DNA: TGTGCCAGCACCAACCAGACATCTATGTGCCCCGAGGCCGCCTACGAGCAGTACTTC
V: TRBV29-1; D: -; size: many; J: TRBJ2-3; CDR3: CSVRAGIGTDTQYF; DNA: TGCAGCGTTCGAGCAGGCATTGGCACAGATACGCAGTATTTT
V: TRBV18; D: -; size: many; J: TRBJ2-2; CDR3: CASSPRGSANTGELFF; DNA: TGTGCCAGCTCACCACGTGGGTCAGCGAACACCGGGGAGCTGTTTTTT
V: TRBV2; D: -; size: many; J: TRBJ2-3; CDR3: CASSGDQGKGDTQYF; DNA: TGTGCCAGCAGTGGGGACCAGGGGAAAGGCGATACGCAGTATTTT
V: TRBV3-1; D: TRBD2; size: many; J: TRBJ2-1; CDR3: CASSQDLELAGSPGQFF; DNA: TGTGCCAGCAGCCAAGATCTCGAACTAGCGGGATCTCCTGGGCAGTTCTTC
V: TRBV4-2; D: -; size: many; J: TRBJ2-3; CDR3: CASSPLGASTDTQYF; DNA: TGTGCCAGCAGCCCGTTAGGTGCTAGCACAGATACGCAGTATTTT